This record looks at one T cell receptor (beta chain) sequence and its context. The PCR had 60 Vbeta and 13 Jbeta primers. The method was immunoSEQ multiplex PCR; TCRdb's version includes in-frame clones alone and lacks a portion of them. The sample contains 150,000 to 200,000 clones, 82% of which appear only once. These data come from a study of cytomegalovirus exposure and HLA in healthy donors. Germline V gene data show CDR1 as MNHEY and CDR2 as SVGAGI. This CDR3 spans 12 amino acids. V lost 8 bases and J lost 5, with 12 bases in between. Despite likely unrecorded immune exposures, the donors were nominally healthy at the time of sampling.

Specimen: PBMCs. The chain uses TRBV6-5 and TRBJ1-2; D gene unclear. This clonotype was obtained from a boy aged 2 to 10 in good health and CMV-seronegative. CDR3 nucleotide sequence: TGTGCCAGCTCCCTCCGCGGGTATGGCTACACCTTC. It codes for CASSLRGYGYTF.